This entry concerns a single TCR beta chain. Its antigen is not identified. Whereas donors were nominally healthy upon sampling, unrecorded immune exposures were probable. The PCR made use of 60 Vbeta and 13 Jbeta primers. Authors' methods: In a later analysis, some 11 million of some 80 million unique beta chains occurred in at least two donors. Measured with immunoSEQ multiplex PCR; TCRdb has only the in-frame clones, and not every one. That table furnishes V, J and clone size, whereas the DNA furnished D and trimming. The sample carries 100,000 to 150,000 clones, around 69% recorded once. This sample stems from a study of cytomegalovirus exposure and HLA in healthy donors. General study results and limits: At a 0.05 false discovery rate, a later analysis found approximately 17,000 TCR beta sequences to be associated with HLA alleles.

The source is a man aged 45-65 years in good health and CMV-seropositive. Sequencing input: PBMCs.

The CDR3 protein is CASSRGGSGDSYEQYF. CDR3 coding DNA: TGCGCCAGCAGCCGCGGTGGTAGCGGGGACTCCTACGAGCAGTACTTC. This chain joins TRBV5-1 and TRBJ2-7, with 8 nucleotides matching TRBD2. This CDR3 region has 16 residues. J gave up 0 bases and V 4 bases, and 9 bases lay outside the gene matches. From germline, CDR1 is SGHRS and CDR2 YFSETQ.